This entry describes one T cell receptor (beta chain). The data are from a study of blood T cell repertoires in COVID-19. As for the study in general: The samples span acute and convalescent COVID-19 from the United States, Italy and Spain.

Original methodology: Researchers report that nucleated cell counts were estimated from reference gene primer amplification. Using immunoSEQ multiplex PCR, the repertoire was profiled, and TCRdb retains in-frame clones only, with some absent. The DNA was the basis for D and trimming; V, J and clone size are from that table. Found here are hundreds of thousands of clones, around 87% of them singletons; the top ten hold approximately 4%. Sequenced material: peripheral blood. This receptor was obtained from a woman between 45 and 65 years old with active or convalescent COVID-19.

CDR3 residues: CASSSQSITRNTEAFF. The CDR3 DNA reads as TGTGCCAGCAGCTCGCAATCCATAACACGAAACACTGAAGCTTTCTTT. The J gene is TRBJ1-1, the V gene TRBV7-3, with D unclear. CDR3 length equals 16 residues. CDR1 is SGHTA and CDR2 is FQGTGA in the germline V gene. The germline V and J ends were trimmed by 4 bases and 2 bases, with 17 bases remaining between them.